Listed below are T cell receptor beta chains from one sample, sequenced in a study of long-term antiretroviral therapy in people with HIV. TCRdb keeps only in-frame clones here, not all; method: immunoSEQ multiplex PCR. This table holds under 30,000 clones, roughly 86% found once. The sequenced sample was unsorted PBMCs, obtained 4.4 years after starting antiretroviral therapy. The receptors were gathered from a man aged 30-40 years with HIV. Each CDR3 is given with its conserved first and last residue. D genes are given only for firm matches. Rows give clone size only sometimes, using once, few, many, or a class for an expanded clone.

d_call: -
j_call: TRBJ1-1
v_call: TRBV29-1
clone_size: -
cdr3_aa: CSVESGGDTEAFF
cdr3_nt: TGCAGCGTTGAATCCGGAGGGGACACTGAAGCTTTCTTT

d_call: TRBD2
j_call: TRBJ2-1
v_call: TRBV27
clone_size: once
cdr3_aa: CASSLRLAEDEQFF
cdr3_nt: TGTGCCAGCAGTCTGCGACTAGCGGAAGATGAGCAGTTCTTC

d_call: TRBD1
j_call: TRBJ2-7
v_call: TRBV5-6
clone_size: once
cdr3_aa: CASSLGTGGYEQYF
cdr3_nt: TGTGCCAGCAGCTTGGGGACAGGGGGTTACGAGCAGTACTTC

d_call: -
j_call: TRBJ2-7
v_call: TRBV25-1
clone_size: -
cdr3_aa: CASSESGQNYEQYF
cdr3_nt: TGTGCCAGCAGTGAATCCGGACAGAACTACGAGCAGTACTTC

d_call: -
j_call: TRBJ2-1
v_call: TRBV5-5
clone_size: -
cdr3_aa: CASSLEYSASSYNEQFF
cdr3_nt: TGTGCCAGCAGCTTGGAGTATAGCGCGAGCTCCTACAATGAGCAGTTCTTC

d_call: -
j_call: TRBJ1-2
v_call: TRBV18
clone_size: -
cdr3_aa: CASSLRDNYGYTF
cdr3_nt: TGTGCCAGCTCCCTCAGGGACAACTATGGCTACACCTTC

d_call: TRBD1
j_call: TRBJ2-1
v_call: TRBV5-6
clone_size: once
cdr3_aa: CASSPLGTGDVDEQFF
cdr3_nt: TGTGCCAGCAGCCCACTGGGGACAGGGGATGTTGATGAGCAGTTCTTC

d_call: -
j_call: TRBJ2-7
v_call: TRBV10-3
clone_size: -
cdr3_aa: CAISDGASSYEQYF
cdr3_nt: TGTGCCATCAGTGACGGGGCTAGCTCCTACGAGCAGTACTTC

d_call: TRBD1
j_call: TRBJ1-1
v_call: TRBV4-1
clone_size: -
cdr3_aa: CASSPGGTEAFF
cdr3_nt: TGCGCCAGCAGCCCAGGGGGCACTGAAGCTTTCTTT

d_call: -
j_call: TRBJ2-6
v_call: TRBV19
clone_size: -
cdr3_aa: CASYQGSGANVLTF
cdr3_nt: TGTGCCAGCTATCAGGGGAGTGGGGCCAACGTCCTGACTTTC

d_call: TRBD1
j_call: TRBJ1-5
v_call: TRBV5-1
clone_size: -
cdr3_aa: CASSPRGNQPQHF
cdr3_nt: TGCGCCAGCAGCCCCAGGGGGAATCAGCCCCAGCATTTT

d_call: -
j_call: TRBJ2-1
v_call: TRBV9
clone_size: -
cdr3_aa: CASSLRPIDNEQFF
cdr3_nt: TGTGCCAGCAGCCTTCGACCGATCGACAATGAGCAGTTCTTC

d_call: TRBD1
j_call: TRBJ2-5
v_call: TRBV15
clone_size: -
cdr3_aa: CATSRTGAVQETQYF
cdr3_nt: TGTGCCACCAGCAGAACAGGGGCTGTCCAAGAGACCCAGTACTTC

d_call: -
j_call: TRBJ2-5
v_call: TRBV5-4
clone_size: -
cdr3_aa: CASSPPGQNQETQYF
cdr3_nt: TGTGCCAGCAGCCCCCCCGGGCAGAACCAAGAGACCCAGTACTTC

d_call: -
j_call: TRBJ2-2
v_call: TRBV14
clone_size: -
cdr3_aa: CASSRRGAGELFF
cdr3_nt: TGTGCCAGCAGTCGCAGGGGGGCCGGGGAGCTGTTTTTT

d_call: -
j_call: TRBJ1-2
v_call: TRBV5-8
clone_size: once
cdr3_aa: CASSLGWYGYTF
cdr3_nt: TGTGCCAGCAGCCTCGGCTGGTATGGCTACACCTTC

d_call: -
j_call: TRBJ1-5
v_call: TRBV7-2
clone_size: -
cdr3_aa: CASSLLGEVWQPQHF
cdr3_nt: TGTGCCAGCAGCTTATTAGGGGAGGTGTGGCAGCCCCAGCATTTT

d_call: -
j_call: TRBJ2-7
v_call: TRBV28
clone_size: -
cdr3_aa: CASSLRKGDGEQYF
cdr3_nt: TGTGCCAGCAGTTTAAGGAAAGGGGATGGAGAGCAGTACTTC

d_call: TRBD1
j_call: TRBJ2-7
v_call: TRBV5-1
clone_size: -
cdr3_aa: CASSQGRGQGPRTRSYEQYF
cdr3_nt: TGCGCCAGCTCACAGGGGCGAGGACAGGGGCCGAGGACTAGGAGCTACGAGCAGTACTTC

d_call: -
j_call: TRBJ1-4
v_call: TRBV4-1
clone_size: once
cdr3_aa: CASSQDAAAAGKSEKLFF
cdr3_nt: TGCGCCAGCAGCCAAGATGCGGCGGCCGCGGGGAAGAGTGAAAAACTGTTTTTT

d_call: -
j_call: TRBJ2-2
v_call: TRBV9
clone_size: -
cdr3_aa: CASSVEADPTGELFF
cdr3_nt: TGTGCCAGCAGCGTAGAGGCAGATCCCACCGGGGAGCTGTTTTTT

d_call: -
j_call: TRBJ2-1
v_call: TRBV27
clone_size: -
cdr3_aa: CASSLSPSTGSNEQFF
cdr3_nt: TGTGCCAGCAGTTTAAGCCCTTCTACAGGGAGCAATGAGCAGTTCTTC

d_call: -
j_call: TRBJ2-7
v_call: TRBV4-1
clone_size: -
cdr3_aa: CASSQVVGSYEQYF
cdr3_nt: TGCGCCAGCAGCCAAGTAGTTGGCTCCTACGAGCAGTACTTC

d_call: -
j_call: TRBJ2-1
v_call: TRBV6-5
clone_size: -
cdr3_aa: CASSKLTPSNEQFF
cdr3_nt: TGTGCCAGCAGTAAACTAACCCCCTCCAATGAGCAGTTCTTC

d_call: -
j_call: TRBJ2-7
v_call: TRBV28
clone_size: -
cdr3_aa: CASSLLLTISAGSSYEQYF
cdr3_nt: TGTGCCAGCAGTTTACTTCTAACGATTTCGGCAGGGAGCTCCTACGAGCAGTACTTC

d_call: -
j_call: TRBJ2-7
v_call: TRBV14
clone_size: -
cdr3_aa: CASSHRGEARTYEQYF
cdr3_nt: TGTGCCAGCAGCCACCGAGGAGAGGCTAGAACCTACGAGCAGTACTTC

d_call: -
j_call: TRBJ1-1
v_call: TRBV4-3
clone_size: few
cdr3_aa: CASSQDLYVTPEAFF
cdr3_nt: TGCGCCAGCAGCCAAGATCTTTACGTGACCCCTGAAGCTTTCTTT